Given below is one T cell receptor (beta chain) in context. The antigen remains unidentified. TCRdb's copy holds only in-frame clones and misses some; the assay was immunoSEQ multiplex PCR. The sample has under 55,000 clones; 82% are singletons. The data were obtained in a study of radiotherapy plus CTLA-4 blockade in lung cancer. Study results and caveats: Response was reportedly best predicted by early blood T cell clone dynamics, with interferon-beta. Radiotherapy was combined with ipilimumab, and tumor-derived TCR clones then expanded in blood.

This CDR3 is 15 amino acids long. The V end lost 5 bases, the J end lost 5 bases, and 18 bases lay between the germline ends. Germline CDR1 MDHEN, CDR2 SYDVKM. The V gene is TRBV28, the J gene TRBJ2-5, with D maybe TRBD1 (5 bases). The sequence was collected from a human donor with non-small cell lung cancer who had stable disease on radiotherapy plus ipilimumab. The starting material was peripheral blood, obtained from a patient treated with radiotherapy plus ipilimumab. As DNA, the CDR3 is TGTGCCAGCAGTCAAATGACGGACATCGGGGAGACCCAGTACTTC. As protein: CASSQMTDIGETQYF.